These 15 T cell receptor beta chains originate from one sample sequenced in a study of blood T cell repertoires in COVID-19. Some clones are missing from TCRdb's copy, which holds only in-frame ones; the method was immunoSEQ multiplex PCR. The sample includes about 140,000 clones, about 86% seen only once; the top ten take roughly 8%. Sequencing input: peripheral blood. Receptors originate from an older woman with acute or convalescent COVID-19.

The V gene is TRBV4-2, the J gene TRBJ2-7, with D tentatively TRBD1 (7 bases). The CDR3 spans 19 residues. CDR1 is LGHNA and CDR2 is YNFKEQ in the germline V gene. Trimming removed 4 bases from V and 3 bases from J, with 28 bases in between. CDR3 amino acids: CASSPLGGGTAPLGYEQYF. In DNA form, the CDR3 reads TGTGCCAGCAGCCCCCTGGGAGGCGGGACAGCGCCTCTGGGCTACGAGCAGTACTTC.

This clone was detected a few times. The CDR3 bases are TGTGCCAGCAGCCGGACAGTTAACGAGCAGTACTTC. Its translation is CASSRTVNEQYF. V gene TRBV7-9 combines with J gene TRBJ2-7; D may be TRBD1 (6 bases). Germline CDR1 and CDR2: SEHNR and FQNEAQ (reference sequence). The V and J ends lost 5 bases and 5 bases respectively, with 10 bases between them. The CDR3 is 12 residues long.

The rearrangement links TRBV11-2 to TRBJ2-5; D may be TRBD2 (6 bases). The CDR3 is 13 residues long. Germline CDR1 reads SGHAT; CDR2 reads FQNNGV. V shed 4 bases and J shed 1 base, with 7 bases lying between them. The chain's CDR3 is CASSSTSQETQYF. CDR3 nucleotide sequence: TGTGCCAGCAGCTCGACTAGCCAAGAGACCCAGTACTTC.

The chain joins TRBV7-8 to TRBJ2-3, with D tentatively TRBD2 (7 bases). The CDR3 loop spans 18 amino acids. V was shortened by 3 bases and J by 3 bases, with 22 bases between the two germline ends. In germline, CDR1 is SGHVS, CDR2 FQNEAQ. Written as DNA, the CDR3 is TGTGCCAGCAGCTTCACGTTGGGAGGGGGGGCCAGGACAGATACGCAGTATTTT. This encodes CASSFTLGGGARTDTQYF. The entire variable domain, with the rest obtained from reference TRBV7-8 and TRBJ2-3, is as follows: GAGVSQSPRYKVAKRGQDVALRCDPISGHVSLFWYQQALGQGPEFLTYFQNEAQLDKSGLPSDRFFAERPEGSVSTLKIQRTQQEDSAVYLCASSFTLGGGARTDTQYFGPGTRLTVL.

The rearrangement links TRBV5-1 to TRBJ2-2, with 8 bases identical to TRBD2. Trimming at V came to 1 base and at J to 2 bases, leaving 13 bases not matched to a gene. CDR3 size: 19 residues. CDR1 is SGHRS and CDR2 is YFSETQ in the germline V gene. CDR3 in DNA: TGCGCCAGCAGCTTGCGGGGAGGTTCTAGCGGGCTAAACACCGGGGAGCTGTTTTTT. Its translation: CASSLRGGSSGLNTGELFF.

The J gene is TRBJ1-1, the V gene TRBV6-5; 8 bases agree with TRBD1. V lost 6 bases, J lost 1 base, and 7 bases stayed unmatched. Germline V gives CDR1 MNHEY, CDR2 SVGAGI. This CDR3 has 15 amino acids. The CDR3: CASRKLGQGNTEAFF. The CDR3, as DNA: TGTGCCAGCAGGAAGTTAGGACAGGGGAACACTGAAGCTTTCTTT.

The J gene is TRBJ2-3, the V gene TRBV2, with TRBD2 matching 10 bases. V gave up 7 bases and J gave up 1 base; unmatched junction bases: 8. The CDR3 sequence is 16 residues long. Germline V gene lookup returns CDR1 SNHLY and CDR2 FYNNEI. CDR3 protein: CASMGASGGRTDTQYF. In nucleotides, the CDR3 is TGTGCCAGCATGGGCGCTAGCGGGGGCCGCACAGATACGCAGTATTTT.

CDR3 sequence: CASSLGGGADTQYF. CDR3 bases: TGTGCCAGCAGCTTAGGCGGGGGCGCAGATACGCAGTATTTT. The chain combines TRBV7-2 with TRBJ2-3; a possible D gene is TRBD2 (7 bases). Germline CDR1 SGHTA, CDR2 FQGNSA. Trimming removed 1 base from V and 4 bases from J, with 9 bases in between. This CDR3 contains 14 residues.

The rearrangement uses TRBV24-1 and TRBJ2-3; tentative D call: TRBD1 (6 bases). The V end was cut by 4 bases, the J end by 2 bases, with 15 bases between. In germline, CDR1 is KGHDR, CDR2 SFDVKD. The length of the CDR3 is 16 residues. The CDR3 spells CATSEGDNHLTDTQYF. The CDR3 bases are TGTGCCACCAGTGAAGGGGACAACCACCTCACAGATACGCAGTATTTT.

V usage is TRBV6-4 and J usage is TRBJ2-1, with 11 bases that match TRBD2. This CDR3 comprises 15 residues. V was pared by 4 bases and J by 9 bases, with 8 bases of the junction left unmatched. From germline, CDR1 is MRHNA and CDR2 SNTAGT. CDR3 bases: TGTGCCAGCAGTGTAGCGACTAGCGGGACGGGTGAGCAGTTCTTC. This translates into CASSVATSGTGEQFF.

The V gene is TRBV4-1, the J gene TRBJ1-4, with 9 bases aligning to TRBD1. The CDR3 extends over 14 amino acids. CDR1 MGHRA and CDR2 YSYEKL come from the germline V gene. V shed 5 bases, J shed 10 bases, and the junction held 8 bases outside the gene matches. The CDR3 nucleotides read TGCGCCAGCAGCGGGACAGGGAGGTTGGGAAAACTGTTTTTT. Translating it yields CASSGTGRLGKLFF.

The J gene is TRBJ1-1, the V gene TRBV5-1; D call uncertain. The CDR3 is 14 amino acids. Germline values: CDR1 SGHRS, CDR2 YFSETQ. The V and J ends lost 0 bases and 1 base respectively, with 7 bases between them. The CDR3 loop is CASSLGGENTEAFF. The CDR3 nucleotides read TGCGCCAGCAGCTTGGGCGGGGAGAACACTGAAGCTTTCTTT.

The chain carries TRBV28 and TRBJ1-3; no definite D call. This CDR3 is 15 amino acids long. The germline V gene encodes CDR1 MDHEN and CDR2 SYDVKM. The ends were cut back, 2 bases at V and 3 bases at J, with 11 bases in the middle. The CDR3: CASSLTANLGNTIYF. CDR3 nucleotide sequence: TGTGCCAGCAGTTTAACAGCAAACCTTGGAAACACCATATATTTT.

This chain uses TRBV2 with TRBJ2-7; 8 nucleotides line up with TRBD2. The V gene's germline CDR1 is SNHLY and CDR2 FYNNEI. J lost 6 bases, V lost 7 bases, and 8 bases had no gene match. The CDR3 spans 13 residues. Here the CDR3 DNA reads TGTGCCAGCACCCGGGAGGGAACGACCGAGCAGTACTTC. Encoded protein: CASTREGTTEQYF.

The chain recombines TRBV10-3 with TRBJ2-1; 10 bases agree with TRBD2. CDR3 length equals 14 residues. V lost 7 bases to trimming and J lost 3 bases; unmatched junction nucleotides: 3. Germline CDR1 reads ENHRY; CDR2 reads SYGVKD. The CDR3 DNA reads TGTGCCATCAATGGACTAGCGGACTACAATGAGCAGTTCTTC. Translated, it gives CAINGLADYNEQFF.